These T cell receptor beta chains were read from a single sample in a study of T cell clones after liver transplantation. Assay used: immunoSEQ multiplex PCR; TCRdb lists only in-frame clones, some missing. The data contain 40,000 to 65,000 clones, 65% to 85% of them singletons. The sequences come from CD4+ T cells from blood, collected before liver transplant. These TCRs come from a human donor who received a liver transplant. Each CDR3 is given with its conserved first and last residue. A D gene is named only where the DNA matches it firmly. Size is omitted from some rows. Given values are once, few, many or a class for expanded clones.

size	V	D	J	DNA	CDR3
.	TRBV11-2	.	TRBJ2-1	TGTGCCAGCAGCACTATTCGAGAAAGTCCCAATGAGCAGTTCTTC	CASSTIRESPNEQFF
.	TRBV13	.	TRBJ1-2	TGTGCCAGCAGCTTAGGCGCCTCATTAAAGGGCTATGGCTACACCTTC	CASSLGASLKGYGYTF
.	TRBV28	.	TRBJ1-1	TGTGCCAGCAGTCAGATCACTGAAGCTTTCTTT	CASSQITEAFF
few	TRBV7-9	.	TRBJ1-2	TGTGCCAGCAGCTTAGGACAGACCTATGGCTACACCTTC	CASSLGQTYGYTF
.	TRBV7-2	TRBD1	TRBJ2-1	TGTGCCAGCAGTTTACAGGGGGCACCCTACAATGAGCAGTTCTTC	CASSLQGAPYNEQFF
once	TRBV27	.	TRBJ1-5	TGTGCCAGCAGGCCGACTCTGGCCAGTCAGCCCCAGCATTTT	CASRPTLASQPQHF
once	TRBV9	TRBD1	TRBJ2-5	TGTGCCAGCAGCACCCAAACCGGGACAGGCCAAGAGACCCAGTACTTC	CASSTQTGTGQETQYF
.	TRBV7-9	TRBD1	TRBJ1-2	TGTGCCAGCAGGCGACAGGGTAGGGCTTATGGCTACACCTTC	CASRRQGRAYGYTF
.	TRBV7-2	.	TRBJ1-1	TGTGCCAGCAGCTTAGCTGGGAACACTGAAGCTTTCTTT	CASSLAGNTEAFF
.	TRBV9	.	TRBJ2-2	TGTGCCAGCAGCCCTATCTCCGCCGGGGAGCTGTTTTTT	CASSPISAGELFF
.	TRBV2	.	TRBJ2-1	TGTGCCAGCAGTGAAGGCAGGGGAGCCTATGAGCAGTTCTTC	CASSEGRGAYEQFF
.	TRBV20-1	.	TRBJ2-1	TGCAGTGCTAGTCTCCGGGACCAGCAGTTCTTC	CSASLRDQQFF
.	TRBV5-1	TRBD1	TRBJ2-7	TGCGCCAGCAGCTTGGGCGGGACAGGGATATACGAGCAGTACTTC	CASSLGGTGIYEQYF
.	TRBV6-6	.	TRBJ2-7	TGTGCCAGCAGTTATGAGGTGTCTAGCGCCGAGCAGTACTTC	CASSYEVSSAEQYF
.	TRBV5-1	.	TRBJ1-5	TGCGCCAGGGTAAGACAGCCCCAGCATTTT	CARVRQPQHF
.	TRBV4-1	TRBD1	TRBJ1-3	TGCGCCAGCAGCCAAATCCCGACAGGGGGCCGTGGAAACACCATATATTTT	CASSQIPTGGRGNTIYF
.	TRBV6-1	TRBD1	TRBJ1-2	TGTGCCAGCAGTGATGGGACAGGGGAGAGCTATGGCTACACCTTC	CASSDGTGESYGYTF
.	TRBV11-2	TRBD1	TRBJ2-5	TGTGCCAGCAGCTTAGCGGCGACAGGGGCAGGGCAAGAGACCCAGTACTTC	CASSLAATGAGQETQYF
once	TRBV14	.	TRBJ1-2	TGTGCCAGCAGCAATGACATATCCTATGGCTACACCTTC	CASSNDISYGYTF
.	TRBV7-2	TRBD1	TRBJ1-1	TGTGCCAGCAGCTCATCCCTGACAGGGAGCACTGAAGCTTTCTTT	CASSSSLTGSTEAFF
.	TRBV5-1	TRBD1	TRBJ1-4	TGCGCCAGCAGCGATGGGGGCAGGGGGCGAAGAAATGAAAAACTGTTTTTT	CASSDGGRGRRNEKLFF
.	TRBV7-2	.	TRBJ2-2	TGTGCCAGCAGCTTTCGGGGGAACACCGGGGAGCTGTTTTTT	CASSFRGNTGELFF
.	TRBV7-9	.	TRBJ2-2	TGTGCCAGCAGCCCTGGGGGGTATTCAAACACCGGGGAGCTGTTTTTT	CASSPGGYSNTGELFF
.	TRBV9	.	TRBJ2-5	TGTGCCAGCAGCGCCTCGAGGGCTGAGACCCAGTACTTC	CASSASRAETQYF
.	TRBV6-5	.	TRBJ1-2	TGTGCCAGCAGACGGACAGTCGGCTATGGCTACACCTTC	CASRRTVGYGYTF
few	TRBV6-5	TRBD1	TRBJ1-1	TGTGCCAGCAGACGAGACAGGGACACTGAAGCTTTCTTT	CASRRDRDTEAFF
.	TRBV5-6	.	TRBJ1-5	TGTGCCAGCAGCTTTGGGGGATTATATAGCAATCAGCCCCAGCATTTT	CASSFGGLYSNQPQHF
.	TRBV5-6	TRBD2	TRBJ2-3	TGTGCCAGCAGCTTTGGCGGGGGGCCCACAGATACGCAGTATTTT	CASSFGGGPTDTQYF